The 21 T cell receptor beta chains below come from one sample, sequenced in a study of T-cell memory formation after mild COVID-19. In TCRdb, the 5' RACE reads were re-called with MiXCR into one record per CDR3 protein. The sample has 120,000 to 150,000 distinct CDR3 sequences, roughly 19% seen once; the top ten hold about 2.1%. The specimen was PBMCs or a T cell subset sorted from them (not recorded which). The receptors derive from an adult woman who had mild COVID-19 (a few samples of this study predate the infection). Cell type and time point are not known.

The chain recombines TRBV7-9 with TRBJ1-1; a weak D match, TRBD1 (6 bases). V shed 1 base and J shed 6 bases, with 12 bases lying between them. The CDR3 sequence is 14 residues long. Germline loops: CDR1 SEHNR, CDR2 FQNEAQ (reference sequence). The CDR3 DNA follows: TGTGCCAGCAGCTTAGTAGGGGGGGTCTCTGAAGCTTTCTTT. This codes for CASSLVGGVSEAFF.

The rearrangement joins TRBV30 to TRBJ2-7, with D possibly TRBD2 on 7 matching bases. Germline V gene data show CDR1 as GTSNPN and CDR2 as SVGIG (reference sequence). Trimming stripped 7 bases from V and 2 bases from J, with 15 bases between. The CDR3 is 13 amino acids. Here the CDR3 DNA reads TGTGCCTTGGGCCGGGGGGCTGCCTACGAGCAGTACTTC. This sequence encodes CALGRGAAYEQYF.

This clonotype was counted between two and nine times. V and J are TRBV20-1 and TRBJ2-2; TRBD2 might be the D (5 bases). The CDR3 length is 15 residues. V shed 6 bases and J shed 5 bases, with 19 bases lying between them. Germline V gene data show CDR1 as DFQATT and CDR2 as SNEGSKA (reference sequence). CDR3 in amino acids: CSAPTGGLGTGELFF. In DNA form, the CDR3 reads TGCAGTGCCCCCACCGGCGGGCTCGGGACCGGGGAGCTGTTTTTT.

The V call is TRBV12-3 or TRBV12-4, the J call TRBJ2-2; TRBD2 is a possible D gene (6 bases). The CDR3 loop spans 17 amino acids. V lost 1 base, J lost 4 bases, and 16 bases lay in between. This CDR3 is CASSLVLRFGGTGELFF. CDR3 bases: TGTGCCAGCAGTTTAGTCTTAAGGTTCGGGGGCACCGGGGAGCTGTTTTTT.

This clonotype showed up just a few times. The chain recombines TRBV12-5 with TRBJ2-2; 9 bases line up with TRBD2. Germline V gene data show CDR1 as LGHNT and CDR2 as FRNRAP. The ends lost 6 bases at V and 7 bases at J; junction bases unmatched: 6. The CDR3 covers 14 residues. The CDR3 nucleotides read TGTGCTAGTGGAAAGCGGGAGGCGAGCGGGGAGCTGTTTTTT. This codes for CASGKREASGELFF.

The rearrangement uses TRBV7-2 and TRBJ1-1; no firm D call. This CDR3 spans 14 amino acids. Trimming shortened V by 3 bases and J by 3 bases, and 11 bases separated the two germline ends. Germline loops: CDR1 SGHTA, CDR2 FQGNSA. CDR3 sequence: CASSFWGGDTEAFF. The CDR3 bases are TGTGCCAGCAGCTTTTGGGGAGGAGACACTGAAGCTTTCTTT.

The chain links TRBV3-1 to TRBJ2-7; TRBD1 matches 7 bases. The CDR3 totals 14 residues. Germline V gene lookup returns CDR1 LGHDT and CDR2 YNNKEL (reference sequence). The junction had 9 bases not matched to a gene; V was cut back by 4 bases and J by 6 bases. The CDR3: CASSPETGTVEQYF. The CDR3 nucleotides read TGTGCCAGCAGCCCTGAAACCGGGACAGTCGAGCAGTACTTC.

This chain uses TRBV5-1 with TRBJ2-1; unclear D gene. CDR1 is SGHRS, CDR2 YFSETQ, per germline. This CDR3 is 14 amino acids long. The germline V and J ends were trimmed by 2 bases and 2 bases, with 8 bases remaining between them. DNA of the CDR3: TGCGCCAGCAGCTTTCCGGAAACCTACAATGAGCAGTTCTTC. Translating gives CASSFPETYNEQFF.

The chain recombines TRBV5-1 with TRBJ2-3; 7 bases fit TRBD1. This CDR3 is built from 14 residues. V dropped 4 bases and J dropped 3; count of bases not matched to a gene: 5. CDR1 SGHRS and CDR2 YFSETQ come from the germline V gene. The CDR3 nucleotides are TGCGCCAGCAGCAGAGGACAGGCAACAGATACGCAGTATTTT. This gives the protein CASSRGQATDTQYF.

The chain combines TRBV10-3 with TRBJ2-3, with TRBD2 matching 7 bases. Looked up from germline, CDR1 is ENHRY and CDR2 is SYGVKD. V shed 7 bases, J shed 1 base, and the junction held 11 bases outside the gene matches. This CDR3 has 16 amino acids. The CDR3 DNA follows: TGTGCCATCACCCCCGGAGGTCTAGCGGGCACAGATACGCAGTATTTT. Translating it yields CAITPGGLAGTDTQYF.

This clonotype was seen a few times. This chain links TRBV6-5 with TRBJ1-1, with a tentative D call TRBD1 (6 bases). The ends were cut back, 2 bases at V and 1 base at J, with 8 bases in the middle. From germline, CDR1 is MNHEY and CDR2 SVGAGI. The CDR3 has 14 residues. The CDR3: CASSYLTGNTEAFF. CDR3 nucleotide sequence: TGTGCCAGCAGTTACCTGACAGGGAACACTGAAGCTTTCTTT.

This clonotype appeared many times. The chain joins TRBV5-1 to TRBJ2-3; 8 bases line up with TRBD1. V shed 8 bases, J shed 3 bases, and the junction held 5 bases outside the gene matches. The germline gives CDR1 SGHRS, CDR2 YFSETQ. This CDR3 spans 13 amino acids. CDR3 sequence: CARTGTGTDTQYF. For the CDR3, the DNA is TGCGCCAGGACCGGGACAGGTACAGATACGCAGTATTTT.

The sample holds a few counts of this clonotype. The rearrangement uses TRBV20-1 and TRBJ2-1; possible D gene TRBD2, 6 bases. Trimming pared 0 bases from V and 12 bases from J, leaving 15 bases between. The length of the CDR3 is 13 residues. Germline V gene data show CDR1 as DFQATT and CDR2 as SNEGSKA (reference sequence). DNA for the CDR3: TGCAGTGCTAGAGATTTTGGGGGACTCGGGCAGTTCTTC. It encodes CSARDFGGLGQFF.

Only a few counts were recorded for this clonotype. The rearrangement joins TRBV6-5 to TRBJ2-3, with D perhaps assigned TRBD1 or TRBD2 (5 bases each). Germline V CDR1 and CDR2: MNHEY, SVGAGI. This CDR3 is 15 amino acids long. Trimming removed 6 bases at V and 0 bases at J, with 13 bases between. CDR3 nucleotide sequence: TGTGCCAGCAGCTCTAGAGGGGCTAGCACAGATACGCAGTATTTT. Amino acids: CASSSRGASTDTQYF.

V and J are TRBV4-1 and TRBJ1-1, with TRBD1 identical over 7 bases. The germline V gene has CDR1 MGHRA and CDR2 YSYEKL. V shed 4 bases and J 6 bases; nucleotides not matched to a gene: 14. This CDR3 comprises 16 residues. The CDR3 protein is CASSPHQGGGGPEAFF. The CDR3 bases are TGCGCCAGCAGCCCCCACCAGGGAGGGGGCGGCCCTGAAGCTTTCTTT.

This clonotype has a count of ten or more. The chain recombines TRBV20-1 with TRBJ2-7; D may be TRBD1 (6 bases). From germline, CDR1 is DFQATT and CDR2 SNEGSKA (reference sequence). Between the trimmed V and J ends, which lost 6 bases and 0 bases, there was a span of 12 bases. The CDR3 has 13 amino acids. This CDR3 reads CSANRDTSYEQYF. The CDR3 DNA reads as TGCAGTGCCAACCGGGACACCTCCTACGAGCAGTACTTC.

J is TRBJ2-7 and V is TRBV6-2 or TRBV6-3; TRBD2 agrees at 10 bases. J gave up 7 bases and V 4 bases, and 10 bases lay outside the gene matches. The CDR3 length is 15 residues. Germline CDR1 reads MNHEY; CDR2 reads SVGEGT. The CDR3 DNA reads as TGTGCCAGCAGTTCCCCTCTAGCGGGAGTGCGTGAGCAGTACTTC. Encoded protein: CASSSPLAGVREQYF.

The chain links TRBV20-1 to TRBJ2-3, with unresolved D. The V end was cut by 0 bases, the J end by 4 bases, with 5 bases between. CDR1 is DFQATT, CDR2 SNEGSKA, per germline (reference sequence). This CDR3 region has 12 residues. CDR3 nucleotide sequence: TGCAGTGCTAGAGATCCGGCAGATACGCAGTATTTT. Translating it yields CSARDPADTQYF.

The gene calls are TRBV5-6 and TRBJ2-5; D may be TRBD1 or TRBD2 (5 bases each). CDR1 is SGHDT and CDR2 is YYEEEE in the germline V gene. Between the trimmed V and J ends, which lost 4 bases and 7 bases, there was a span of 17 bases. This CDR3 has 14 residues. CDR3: CASSALGPIVTQYF. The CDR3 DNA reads TGTGCCAGCAGCGCCCTGGGACCAATTGTGACCCAGTACTTC.

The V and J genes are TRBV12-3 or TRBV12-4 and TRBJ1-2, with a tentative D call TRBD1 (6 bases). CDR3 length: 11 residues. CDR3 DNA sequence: TGTGCGACTGGGGGGGCGCGTGGCTACACCTTC. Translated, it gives CATGGARGYTF.

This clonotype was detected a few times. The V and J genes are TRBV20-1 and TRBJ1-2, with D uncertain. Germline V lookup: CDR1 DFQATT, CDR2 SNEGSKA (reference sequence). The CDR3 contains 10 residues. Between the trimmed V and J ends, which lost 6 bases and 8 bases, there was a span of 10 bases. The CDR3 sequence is CSALRTGYTF. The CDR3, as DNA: TGCAGTGCCCTTAGGACCGGCTACACCTTC.